What follows describes a single TCR beta chain. The target of this receptor is not known. Base qualities are not recorded, but no much larger clone differs from it by a single base. The data stem from a study of stem cell transplantation in POMP-related autoinflammatory disease (dated by TCRdb to the early 2020s). The study in broad terms: According to the study's hypothesis, the TRB repertoire gets skewed because defective thymoproteasomes impair MHC class I-dependent CD8+ T-cell differentiation and positive selection. Prior to transplant, the patients had skewing toward CD4+ naive T cells, low CD8+ T-cell proportions, and reduced T-cell cytokine secretion. After transplant, 100% donor engraftment of neutrophils and platelets through one year was shown by DNA chimerism analysis. High-throughput TRB sequencing assessed how POMP deficiency affects T-cell receptor beta repertoire diversity and CDR3 characteristics. Study-wide conclusions, independent of this receptor: Statistical significance for the trend toward lower diversity and increased clonality in PRAID patients was reached only for regulatory T cells. The number of unique TRB V-J gene pairings in PRAID patients was restricted. Across all analyzed T-cell subsets, PRAID patients tended toward lower TRB diversity and higher clonality.

V is trimmed back by 7 bases and J by 4 bases, and the junction contains 3 bases that no gene match accounts for. The CDR3, from cysteine to phenylalanine, totals 13 residues. Just CDR3 DNA is preserved here, 39 bases in frame from base 1. CDR1 and CDR2 (KGHDR, SFDVKD) derive from the germline V gene. The time point tag for this specimen amounts to: after hematopoietic stem cell transplant. PRAID was characterized by prominent immunodeficiency alongside autoinflammation. Prior to TRB sequencing, T-cell subsets (conventional T cells, CD8+ T cells, regulatory T cells, T follicular helper cells) were sorted. Library method: the immunoSEQ multiplex PCR assay. In the source study's methods: Shannon entropy, which takes clonal size distribution into account, was used to quantify repertoire diversity. The Gini-Simpson index (Simpson_1-D) was used to measure inequality of clonotype distribution. TCRdb's version of the immuneACCESS table is confined to in-frame rearrangements and falls short of the full clone set. An unresolved V gene accounts for under half of the shortfall where checked; the remainder is of unknown origin. V, J and clone size were drawn from that table, and D and trimming were deduced from the DNA. This sample has over 60,000 clones in its table, and around 90% of those were observed once. The ten largest make up about 0.7% of the sample.

The rearranged chain carries TRBV24-1 and TRBJ2-7, and 10 junctional nucleotides match TRBD2. The sequence derives from a human patient with POMP-related autoinflammation and immune dysregulation (PRAID). Following a transplant, a fraction of the T cells may be traceable to the graft donor. Sample: CD4+ T cells from PBMCs, taken after stem cell transplantation. The DNA is TGTGCCACCAGACCTAGCGGGAGTTACGAGCAGTACTTC. Translated, this is CATRPSGSYEQYF.